Each of the 29 T cell receptor beta chains below was sequenced from the same sample in a study of PD-L1 blockade in urothelial cancer. Time point here: pretreatment peripheral blood. Repertoires were generated with immunoSEQ multiplex PCR, while TCRdb's copy carries only in-frame clones and drops some. The sample carries fewer than 45,000 clones, 70% to 90% recorded once. This sample comprised PBMCs, obtained around atezolizumab (anti-PD-L1) treatment. Source of these receptors: a donor at least 40 years old with urothelial cancer.

A few counts support this clone. Here the CDR3 DNA reads TGTGCCAGCAGCCAGTACAGGGGGGAGTACGAGCAGTACTTC. Protein product: CASSQYRGEYEQYF. The V gene is TRBV14, the J gene TRBJ2-7, with 8 bases matching TRBD1. V shed 3 bases, J shed 4 bases, and the junction held 5 bases outside the gene matches. CDR3 length: 14 amino acids. CDR1 is SGHDN and CDR2 is FVKESK in the germline V gene.

The chain combines TRBV12-5 with TRBJ2-7; 14 bases align to TRBD2. Looked up from germline, CDR1 is LGHNT and CDR2 is FRNRAP. V shed 7 bases and J 4 bases; nucleotides not matched to a gene: 15. This CDR3 is 18 amino acids long. The CDR3, as DNA: TGTGCTAGTGCCCCGACTAGCGGGAGGGCCATTGAGAGGTACGAGCAGTACTTC. Amino acid sequence: CASAPTSGRAIERYEQYF.

The chain joins TRBV18 to TRBJ1-5; D might be TRBD1 (5 bases). The germline V gene encodes CDR1 KGHSH and CDR2 LQKENI. The length of the CDR3 is 15 residues. Trimming shortened V by 6 bases and J by 9 bases, and 21 bases separated the two germline ends. CDR3 nucleotides: TGTGCCAGCTCGGCGGTAGGAGGGCCTGGGGGGCCCCAGCATTTT. This encodes CASSAVGGPGGPQHF.

The chain employs TRBV7-9 and TRBJ2-2; 8 nucleotides line up with TRBD2. The germline V gene encodes CDR1 SEHNR and CDR2 FQNEAQ (reference sequence). The V segment lost 5 bases and the J segment 6 bases; nucleotides outside the gene matches: 11. The CDR3 loop spans 16 amino acids. The CDR3 DNA is TGTGCCAGCAGCCCGAGCGGGAGTAAGATAGCCGGGGAGCTGTTTTTT. Protein: CASSPSGSKIAGELFF.

For this clone: Sequence at one end of the junction differs from germline and may be a read error. The rearrangement uses TRBV7-7 and TRBJ2-5, with D possibly matching TRBD1 (7 bases). From germline, CDR1 is SSHAT and CDR2 FNYEAQ (reference sequence). The CDR3 extends over 15 amino acids. The CDR3 bases are TGTGCTAGCAGCCTCAACAGGGGCCGGGGGGAGACCCAGTACTTC. Translating it yields CASSLNRGRGETQYF.

The chain combines TRBV4-2 with TRBJ2-1, with D possibly matching TRBD2 (5 bases). Germline V gene lookup returns CDR1 LGHNA and CDR2 YNFKEQ. CDR3 length: 15 amino acids. V was shortened by 4 bases and J by 0 bases, with 10 bases between the two germline ends. The CDR3 nucleotides read TGTGCCAGCAGCCGCGAGGGCGCCTCCTACAATGAGCAGTTCTTC. Translating gives CASSREGASYNEQFF.

The chain employs TRBV7-9 and TRBJ1-2; D is undetermined. Germline V lookup: CDR1 SEHNR, CDR2 FQNEAQ (reference sequence). Trimming took 5 bases from V and 7 from J, leaving 20 bases between them. The CDR3 length is 15 residues. The chain's CDR3 is CASSPGEAWGVGYTF. In DNA, the CDR3 is TGTGCCAGCAGCCCAGGAGAGGCCTGGGGAGTTGGCTACACCTTC.

CDR3 sequence (DNA): TGTGCCAGCAGCGCATTCCGGACAGGGGAGAACACTGAAGCTTTCTTT. Translated, it gives CASSAFRTGENTEAFF. The V call is TRBV9, the J call TRBJ1-1; TRBD1 matches 9 bases. The CDR3 extends over 16 amino acids. CDR1 and CDR2 from the germline V gene are SGDLS and YYNGEE. The trim removed 3 bases at V and 1 base at J, leaving 7 bases unmatched.

This clone was seen a single time. This chain joins TRBV10-3 and TRBJ1-1; possibly TRBD1 for D (6 bases). This CDR3 contains 14 residues. Trimming pared 10 bases from V and 5 bases from J, leaving 20 bases between. CDR1 ENHRY and CDR2 SYGVKD come from the germline V gene. CDR3 in amino acids: CATAKDSTVTEAFF. CDR3 nucleotide sequence: TGTGCCACCGCTAAGGACAGTACGGTAACTGAAGCTTTCTTT.

V and J are TRBV7-9 and TRBJ2-7; D is perhaps TRBD1 (5 bases). Deletions cut 8 bases from V and 3 bases from J, with 14 bases between. CDR3 length equals 13 residues. Germline V gives CDR1 SEHNR, CDR2 FQNEAQ (reference sequence). CDR3 sequence (DNA): TGTGCCAGCGAAGGGGCGCCGTTCTACGAGCAGTACTTC. Translating gives CASEGAPFYEQYF.

The rearrangement links TRBV10-3 to TRBJ2-3, with a weak D call TRBD1 (6 bases). There are 12 residues in the CDR3. Trimming removed 8 bases from V and 6 bases from J, with 12 bases in between. Germline CDR1 is ENHRY and CDR2 is SYGVKD. CDR3 nucleotide sequence: TGTGCCATCTCGACAGGTCTGGATACGCAGTATTTT. This codes for CAISTGLDTQYF.

The chain has TRBV6-5 and TRBJ1-1; D unclear. The CDR3 sequence is 13 residues long. CDR1 is MNHEY and CDR2 is SVGAGI in the germline V gene. Trimming took 2 bases from V and 2 from J, leaving 6 bases between them. The CDR3 here is CASSYGGNTEAFF. In nucleotides, the CDR3 is TGTGCCAGCAGTTACGGAGGAAACACTGAAGCTTTCTTT.

The chain combines TRBV27 with TRBJ2-7; tentatively, D is TRBD2 (5 bases). Germline V gene sequence: CDR1 MNHEY, CDR2 SMNVEV (reference sequence). The CDR3 runs to 15 residues. The germline V and J ends were trimmed by 2 bases and 5 bases, with 16 bases remaining between them. CDR3 sequence (DNA): TGTGCCAGCAGTTTAGCGGTCGGGGTTCAGAACGAGCAGTACTTC. Amino acids: CASSLAVGVQNEQYF.

This sequence joins TRBV7-2 and TRBJ2-3; 13 bases are shared with TRBD2. CDR3 length: 16 residues. Germline CDR1 reads SGHTA; CDR2 reads FQGNSA. With 5 bases clipped from V and 5 bases from J, the junction kept 7 bases outside the gene matches. CDR3 bases: TGTGCCAGCAGCGTCGGACTAGCGGGAGCTTTAGATACGCAGTATTTT. Protein sequence: CASSVGLAGALDTQYF.

The chain is built from TRBV21-1 and TRBJ1-1; the table gives TRBD1 as D, unverified against the DNA. TRBV21-1 is a recognized pseudogene. The CDR3 contains 15 residues. The CDR3, as DNA: TGTGCCAGCAGCATGACAGGGGGACGGATTACTGAAGCTTTCTTT. This sequence encodes CASSMTGGRITEAFF.

The chain is built from TRBV6-5 and TRBJ1-2, with TRBD1 matching 8 bases. The germline V gene encodes CDR1 MNHEY and CDR2 SVGAGI. J lost 4 bases, V lost 5 bases, and 6 bases had no gene match. This CDR3 region has 14 residues. As DNA, the CDR3 is TGTGCCAGCAGTGACCAGGGGGCCTCCTATGGCTACACCTTC. Amino acids: CASSDQGASYGYTF.

This clone was recorded only once. The chain has TRBV7-8 and TRBJ2-5; 9 bases align to TRBD1. CDR3 length equals 15 residues. Germline trimming cut 1 base from V and 5 bases from J; bases unmatched to any gene: 5. Germline V CDR1 and CDR2: SGHVS, FQNEAQ. The CDR3 DNA sequence: TGTGCCAGCAGCTTAGGGGGCGGACAGGGGGAGACCCAGTACTTC. Translation gives CASSLGGGQGETQYF.

The chain links TRBV6-5 to TRBJ1-1; TRBD1 aligns across 8 bases. The CDR3 is 14 residues long. The V gene end was trimmed by 3 bases and the J gene end by 3 bases; junction bases not matched to a gene: 3. CDR1 is MNHEY, CDR2 SVGAGI, per germline. This chain's CDR3 is CASSYRQGYTEAFF. The CDR3 DNA reads as TGTGCCAGCAGTTATCGACAGGGGTACACTGAAGCTTTCTTT.

V gene TRBV5-1 combines with J gene TRBJ2-7; tentative D call: TRBD1 (5 bases). Germline CDR1 reads SGHRS; CDR2 reads YFSETQ. V was trimmed by 3 bases and J by 3 bases, leaving 16 bases between them. This CDR3 has 15 residues. DNA of the CDR3: TGCGCCAGCAGCTCTATCCCCGACAGCAACTACGAGCAGTACTTC. Translating it yields CASSSIPDSNYEQYF.

This rearrangement joins TRBV6-1 to TRBJ1-4; a weak D match, TRBD1 (5 bases). This CDR3 is 14 amino acids long. Germline-derived CDR1 and CDR2 are MNHNS and SASEGT. The ends were cut back, 1 base at V and 6 bases at J, with 9 bases in the middle. This CDR3 is CASSEGQGHEKLFF. The CDR3 region has the DNA TGTGCCAGCAGTGAAGGGCAGGGCCATGAAAAACTGTTTTTT.

This clone was recorded once. The rearrangement joins TRBV29-1 to TRBJ2-1; a weak D match, TRBD1 (5 bases). The CDR3 is 13 residues long. Germline CDR1 is SQVTM and CDR2 is ANQGSEA. Trimming left V 1 base short and J 9 bases short, with 13 bases between. The CDR3 sequence: CSVEGARGGEQFF. CDR3 DNA: TGCAGCGTTGAAGGGGCTAGGGGTGGTGAGCAGTTCTTC.

The chain recombines TRBV18 with TRBJ1-4; D is unclear. The CDR3 is 13 amino acids. Trimming left V 6 bases short and J 5 bases short, with 10 bases between. CDR1 and CDR2 from the germline V gene are KGHSH and LQKENI. CDR3 residues: CASSFGENEKLFF. DNA for the CDR3: TGTGCCAGCTCTTTCGGGGAAAATGAAAAACTGTTTTTT.

The chain has TRBV6-5 and TRBJ2-5; no reliable D call. The J call may be mistaken, given a closer DNA end match to TRBJ2-7. CDR1 and CDR2 from the germline V gene are MNHEY and SVGAGI. The CDR3 is made up of 11 amino acids. The CDR3 loop is CASSSRSEQYF. For the CDR3, the DNA is TGTGCCAGCAGTTCCCGGTCCGAGCAGTACTTC.

The CDR3 region has the DNA TGTGCCAGCAGCACCACAGGGGTCTCCTACGAGCAGTACTTC. This sequence encodes CASSTTGVSYEQYF. This rearrangement joins TRBV7-2 to TRBJ2-7; 7 bases agree with TRBD1. Germline assignment: CDR1 SGHTA and CDR2 FQGNSA. V gave up 5 bases and J gave up 0 bases; unmatched junction bases: 4. The CDR3 consists of 14 residues. Looking up the rest from reference TRBV7-2 and TRBJ2-7 gives the full variable domain: GAGVSQSPSNKVTEKGKDVELRCDPISGHTALYWYRQSLGQGLEFLIYFQGNSAPDKSGLPSDRFSAERTGGSVSTLTIQRTQQEDSAVYLCASSTTGVSYEQYFGPGTRLTVT.

The V gene is TRBV4-3, the J gene TRBJ2-6; D unclear. The germline V gene has CDR1 LGHNA and CDR2 YSLEER. The CDR3 is made up of 16 amino acids. Trimming removed 0 bases at V and 4 bases at J, with 10 bases between. CDR3 bases: TGCGCCAGCAGCCAAGAGCCGGTTTCCGGGGCCAACGTCCTGACTTTC. Protein product: CASSQEPVSGANVLTF.

CDR3 in amino acids: CASSLVGGNSNQPQHF. The CDR3 DNA follows: TGTGCCAGCAGCTTGGTTGGCGGCAATAGCAATCAGCCCCAGCATTTT. The chain couples TRBV5-8 to TRBJ1-5; D not certain. The CDR3 sequence is 16 residues long. Trimming cost V 0 bases and J 0 bases, with 10 bases left between them. Germline values: CDR1 SGHTS, CDR2 YDEGEE.

The chain couples TRBV9 to TRBJ2-2, with 10 bases fitting TRBD2. The germline CDR1 and CDR2 sequences are SGDLS and YYNGEE. The CDR3 has 18 amino acids. V lost 3 bases to trimming and J lost 1 base; unmatched junction nucleotides: 9. CDR3 residues: CASSAQLAGPLNTGELFF. For the CDR3, the DNA is TGTGCCAGCAGCGCCCAACTAGCGGGGCCCCTGAACACCGGGGAGCTGTTTTTT.

The CDR3 loop reads CASGALFFNEQFF. CDR3 bases: TGTGCCAGCGGGGCCCTCTTTTTCAATGAGCAGTTCTTC. V gene TRBV6-6 combines with J gene TRBJ2-1; TRBD1 is a possible D gene (5 bases). V lost 8 bases, J lost 6 bases, and 14 bases lay in between. Germline CDR1 is MNHNY and CDR2 is SVGAGI (reference sequence). The CDR3 covers 13 residues.

This chain joins TRBV7-2 and TRBJ1-5; D is perhaps TRBD1 (6 bases). The CDR3 contains 15 residues. V was cut by 0 bases and J by 5 bases, with 11 bases left in between. Germline assignment: CDR1 SGHTA and CDR2 FQGNSA. The CDR3 sequence is CASSLAGTTYQPQHF. CDR3 nucleotide sequence: TGTGCCAGCAGCTTAGCGGGGACAACTTATCAGCCCCAGCATTTT.